The 6 T cell receptor beta chains given below trace back to one sample, sequenced in a study of T-cell memory formation after mild COVID-19 (dated by TCRdb to the early 2020s). Library method: 5' RACE. Instrument on record: Illumina NovaSeq 6000. TCRdb reworked the public reads: Q25 trimming with fastp, MiXCR clone assembly, productive beta chains retained. Rows matching on CDR3 protein sequence are summarized as one entry with the most common DNA and genes. The sample data list about 82,000 distinct CDR3 sequences, and about 14% of these were observed just once. The ten biggest clones cover 39% of the sample. Source material: PBMCs or a T cell subset sorted from them (not recorded which). The receptors stem from a man aged 18 to 35 who had mild COVID-19 (a few samples of this study predate the infection). The sample titles of this study are shuffled in the database, so cell type and time point are left out; the donor was told from shared clones.

This clonotype was seen a few times. The V gene is TRBV7-9, the J gene TRBJ2-3; perhaps TRBD2 as D (5 bases). The germline CDR1 and CDR2 sequences are SEHNR and FQNEAQ (reference sequence). The CDR3 runs 15 residues. The V end was cut by 4 bases, the J end by 6 bases, with 17 bases between. Here the CDR3 reads CASSSVAGLGDTQYF. The CDR3 nucleotides are TGTGCCAGCAGCTCCGTCGCGGGTCTGGGGGATACGCAGTATTTT.

This clonotype was seen many times. This sequence joins TRBV29-1 and TRBJ1-2, with D possibly being TRBD1 (5 bases). CDR3 length equals 14 residues. V gave up 3 bases and J gave up 3 bases, with 14 bases separating them. Germline CDR1 reads SQVTM; CDR2 reads ANQGSEA. DNA of the CDR3: TGCAGCGTTGAGATCGGGGGTTCGGACTATGGCTACACCTTC. Its translation: CSVEIGGSDYGYTF. Together with reference TRBV29-1 and TRBJ1-2, the CDR3 gives the full variable domain: SAVISQKPSRDICQRGTSLTIQCQVDSQVTMMFWYRQQPGQSLTLIATANQGSEATYESGFVIDKFPISRPNLTFSTLTVSNMSPEDSSIYLCSVEIGGSDYGYTFGSGTRLTVV.

The J gene is TRBJ2-2, the V gene TRBV20-1; the match to TRBD1 covers 7 bases. The trim removed 3 bases at V and 3 bases at J, leaving 7 bases unmatched. The CDR3 length is 15 residues. CDR1 and CDR2 from the germline V gene are DFQATT and SNEGSKA (reference sequence). CDR3 protein: CSASEGDRDTGELFF. The CDR3 DNA reads as TGCAGTGCTAGTGAGGGAGACAGGGACACCGGGGAGCTGTTTTTT.

The chain employs TRBV10-3 and TRBJ2-7; tentatively, D is TRBD1 (5 bases). This CDR3 is 11 amino acids long. The V end lost 11 bases, the J end lost 3 bases, and 11 bases lay between the germline ends. The germline V gene has CDR1 ENHRY and CDR2 SYGVKD. The CDR3 is CASVQDYEQYF. The CDR3, as DNA: TGTGCCTCAGTACAGGACTACGAGCAGTACTTC.

The chain links TRBV7-9 to TRBJ1-1; 8 bases fit TRBD1. The V segment lost 5 bases and the J segment 0 bases; nucleotides outside the gene matches: 8. This CDR3 comprises 16 residues. Germline CDR1 reads SEHNR; CDR2 reads FQNEAQ (reference sequence). The CDR3 is CASSPEGTGMNTEAFF. CDR3 in DNA: TGTGCCAGCAGCCCAGAAGGGACAGGTATGAACACTGAAGCTTTCTTT.

This clonotype was counted between two and nine times. The rearrangement uses TRBV15 and TRBJ1-5; tentative D call: TRBD1 (5 bases). Per the germline V gene, CDR1 is LNHNV and CDR2 is YYDKDF (reference sequence). V lost 6 bases, J lost 4 bases, and 16 bases lay in between. This CDR3 spans 15 amino acids. CDR3 residues: CATRVSGWGNQPQHF. The CDR3 nucleotides read TGTGCCACCAGGGTCTCGGGATGGGGGAATCAGCCCCAGCATTTT.